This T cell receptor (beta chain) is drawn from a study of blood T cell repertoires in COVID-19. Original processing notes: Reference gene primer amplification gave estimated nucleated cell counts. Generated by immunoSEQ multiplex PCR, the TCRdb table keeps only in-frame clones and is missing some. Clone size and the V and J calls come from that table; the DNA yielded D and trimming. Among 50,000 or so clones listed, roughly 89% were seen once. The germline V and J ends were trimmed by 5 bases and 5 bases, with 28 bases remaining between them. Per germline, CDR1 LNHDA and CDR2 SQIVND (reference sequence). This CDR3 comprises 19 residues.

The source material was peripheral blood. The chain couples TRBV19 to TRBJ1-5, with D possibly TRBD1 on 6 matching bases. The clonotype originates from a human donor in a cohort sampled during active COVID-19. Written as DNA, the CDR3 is TGTGCCAGTAGTCCCACGTGGGGCGAGGGGGGGCGGCTCGATCAGCCCCAGCATTTT. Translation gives CASSPTWGEGGRLDQPQHF. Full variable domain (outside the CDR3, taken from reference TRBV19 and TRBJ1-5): DGGITQSPKYLFRKEGQNVTLSCEQNLNHDAMYWYRQDPGQGLRLIYYSQIVNDFQKGDIAEGYSVSREKKESFPLTVTSAQKNPTAFYLCASSPTWGEGGRLDQPQHFGDGTRLSIL.